This TCR beta chain was identified in a study of tumor-infiltrating lymphocytes in primary liver carcinoma. Study information: These were node-negative, non-metastatic T1-T3 tumors of roughly 4 to 11 cm.

The V segment lost 4 bases and the J segment 3 bases; nucleotides outside the gene matches: 6. The CDR3 is made up of 15 amino acids. Germline CDR1 and CDR2: SEHNR and FQNEAQ (reference sequence). The authors took blood RNA from unsorted whole blood and also extracted germline DNA. With around 450 ng total RNA as template and a constant-region primer, TCR beta cDNA was made. Three nested multiplex PCR rounds, a slightly modified ARM-PCR, produced the libraries for TCR beta. The study ran its first two PCR rounds for around 10 cycles each, using TRBV1-TRBV30 forward primers and a C-beta reverse primer. One entry per CDR3 protein, called by TCRdb with MiXCR from the multiplex PCR reads. The sample lists about 180,000 distinct CDR3 sequences, 50% to 75% occurring once.

The TCR originated in a middle-aged man with primary liver carcinoma and hepatitis B virus infection. The chain has TRBV7-9 and TRBJ2-3, with 8 bases identical to TRBD2. Sequencing used peripheral blood. The CDR3 loop reads CASSSAGEGTDTQYF. CDR3 bases: TGTGCCAGCAGCTCAGCGGGAGAAGGAACAGATACGCAGTATTTT.